This T cell receptor beta chain was recorded in a study of brain T cells in children with intractable seizures. Germline CDR1 and CDR2: LNHDA and SQIVND (reference sequence). Between the trimmed V and J ends, which lost 1 base and 4 bases, there was a span of 13 bases. This CDR3 contains 15 residues. TCRdb's copy holds only in-frame clones and misses some; the assay was immunoSEQ multiplex PCR. The sample includes approximately 330,000 clones, 93% of them seen just once. The time point denotes: blood from clinic visit 5 months post-surgery; TSC patient then seizure free. The clonotype originates from a boy less than two years old with tuberous sclerosis and intractable seizures. This chain joins TRBV19 and TRBJ1-2; tentatively, D is TRBD1 (6 bases). Source: peripheral blood, taken 4 to 6 months after surgery. CDR3 loop: CASSIGRGALYGYTF. CDR3 DNA sequence: TGTGCCAGTAGTATAGGTCGGGGGGCCCTCTATGGCTACACCTTC.